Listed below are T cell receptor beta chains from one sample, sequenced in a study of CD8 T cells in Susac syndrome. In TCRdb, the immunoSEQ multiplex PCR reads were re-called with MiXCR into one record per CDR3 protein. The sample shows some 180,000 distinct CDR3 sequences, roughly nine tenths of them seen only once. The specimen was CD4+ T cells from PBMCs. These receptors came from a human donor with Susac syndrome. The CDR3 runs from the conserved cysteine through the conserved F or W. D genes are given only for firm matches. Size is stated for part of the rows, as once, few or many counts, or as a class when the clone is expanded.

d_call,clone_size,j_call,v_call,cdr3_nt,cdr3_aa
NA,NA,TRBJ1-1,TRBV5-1,TGCGCCAGCAGCTTGCCCCTGACTGGGACTACTGAAGCTTTCTTT,CASSLPLTGTTEAFF
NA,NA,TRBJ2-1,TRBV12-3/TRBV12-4,TGTGCCAGCAGTTTGGGGACGAGGACCTACAATGAGCAGTTCTTC,CASSLGTRTYNEQFF
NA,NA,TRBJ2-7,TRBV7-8,TGTGCCAGCAGCGGGCAGGGGGGGATAGTCCCTTCCTACGAGCAGTACTTC,CASSGQGGIVPSYEQYF
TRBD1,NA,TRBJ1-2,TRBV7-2,TGTGCCAGCATCAAGGACAGGAGCTATGGCTACACCTTC,CASIKDRSYGYTF
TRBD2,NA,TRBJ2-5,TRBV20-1,TGCAGTGTCCCTTTACTAGCGGGCGAGACCCAGTACTTC,CSVPLLAGETQYF
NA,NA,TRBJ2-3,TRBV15,TGTGCCACGGGGCGTAGTCGTTCTTCTAGCACAGATACGCAGTATTTT,CATGRSRSSSTDTQYF
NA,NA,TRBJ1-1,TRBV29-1,TGCAGCGTTGATGCCACGAACACTGAAGCTTTCTTT,CSVDATNTEAFF
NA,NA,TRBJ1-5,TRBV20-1,TGCAGTGCTAGAGACCCGGTCCGGGAGGTGGCTGACCAGCCCCAGCATTTT,CSARDPVREVADQPQHF
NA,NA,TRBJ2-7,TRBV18,TGTGCCAGCTCACCTTTTGTCGGGGAAGCCAGCTACGAGCAGTACTTC,CASSPFVGEASYEQYF
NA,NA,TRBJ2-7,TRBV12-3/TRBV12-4,TGTGCCACCTCCCGGGGGTACGAGCAGTACTTC,CATSRGYEQYF
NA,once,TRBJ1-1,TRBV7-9,TGTGCCAGCAGCTTAAACTTAGAGGGCACTGAAGCTTTCTTT,CASSLNLEGTEAFF
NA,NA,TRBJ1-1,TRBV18,TGTGCCAGCTCACCGGAGACTAGGGGCACTGAAGCTTTCTTT,CASSPETRGTEAFF
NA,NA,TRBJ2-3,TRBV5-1,TGCGCCAGCCGTAAGACCACAGATACGCAGTATTTT,CASRKTTDTQYF
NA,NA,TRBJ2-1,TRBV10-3,TGTGCCGCAAAAAACCCCCTAGGGTCCTATGAGCAGTTCTTC,CAAKNPLGSYEQFF
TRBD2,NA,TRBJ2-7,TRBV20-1,TGCAGTGCTAGACCGGGGGGTTTATCCTACGAGCAGTACTTC,CSARPGGLSYEQYF
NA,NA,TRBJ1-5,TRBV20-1,TGCAGTGCTAGAGTCACCTATAGCAATCAGCCCCAGCATTTT,CSARVTYSNQPQHF
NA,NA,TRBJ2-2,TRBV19,TGTGCCAGTAGTAAGTTTGACACCGGGGAGCTGTTTTTT,CASSKFDTGELFF
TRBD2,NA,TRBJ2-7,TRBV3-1,TGTGCCAGCAGCCAAACTTGGACTAGCGGGTACGAGCAGTACTTC,CASSQTWTSGYEQYF
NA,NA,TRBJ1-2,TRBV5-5,TGTGCCAGCAGCCAAGGCGTCCAAAACTATGGCTACACCTTC,CASSQGVQNYGYTF
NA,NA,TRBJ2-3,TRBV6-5,TGTGCCAGCAGTTACTCGCATAGCACAGATACGCAGTATTTT,CASSYSHSTDTQYF
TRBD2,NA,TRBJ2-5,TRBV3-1,TGTGCCAGCAGCCAAGGGAACGGGGGGGCGGGAGAGACCCAGTACTTC,CASSQGNGGAGETQYF
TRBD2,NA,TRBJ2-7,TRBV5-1,TGCGCCAGCGCTAGAACCGGGACTAGCTCCTACGAGCAGTACTTC,CASARTGTSSYEQYF